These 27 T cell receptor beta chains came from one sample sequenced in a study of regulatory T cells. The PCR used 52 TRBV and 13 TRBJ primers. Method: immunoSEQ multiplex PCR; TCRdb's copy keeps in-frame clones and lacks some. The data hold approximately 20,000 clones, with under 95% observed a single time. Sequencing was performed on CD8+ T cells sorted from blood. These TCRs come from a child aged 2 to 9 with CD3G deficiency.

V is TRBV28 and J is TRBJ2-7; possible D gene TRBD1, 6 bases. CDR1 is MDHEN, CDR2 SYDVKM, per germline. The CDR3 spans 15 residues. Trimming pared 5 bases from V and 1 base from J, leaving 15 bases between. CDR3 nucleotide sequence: TGTGCCAGCAGTCATACAGGGATTCTATCCTACGAGCAGTACTTC. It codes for CASSHTGILSYEQYF.

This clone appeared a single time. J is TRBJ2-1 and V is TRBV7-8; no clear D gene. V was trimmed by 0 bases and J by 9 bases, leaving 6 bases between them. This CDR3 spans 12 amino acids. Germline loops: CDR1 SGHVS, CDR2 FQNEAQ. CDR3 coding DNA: TGTGCCAGCAGCTTAGCCTCCGCTGAGCAGTTCTTC. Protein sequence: CASSLASAEQFF.

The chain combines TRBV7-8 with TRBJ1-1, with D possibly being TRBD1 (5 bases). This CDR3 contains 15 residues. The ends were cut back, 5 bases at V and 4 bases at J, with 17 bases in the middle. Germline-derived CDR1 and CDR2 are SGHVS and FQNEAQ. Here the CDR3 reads CASSLTGGVSTEAFF. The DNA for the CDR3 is TGTGCCAGCAGCCTGACCGGGGGAGTCAGCACTGAAGCTTTCTTT.

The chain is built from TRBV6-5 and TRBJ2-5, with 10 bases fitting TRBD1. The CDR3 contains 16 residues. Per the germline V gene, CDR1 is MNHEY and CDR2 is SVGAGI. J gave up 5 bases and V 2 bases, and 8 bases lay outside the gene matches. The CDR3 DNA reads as TGTGCCAGCAGTTACCTCGGGGGACAGGGGATGGAGACCCAGTACTTC. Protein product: CASSYLGGQGMETQYF.

The CDR3 loop is CASSLQGEGQPQHF. CDR3 bases: TGTGCCAGCAGTCTACAGGGAGAGGGTCAGCCCCAGCATTTT. V usage is TRBV28 and J usage is TRBJ1-5, with D possibly being TRBD1 (6 bases). The CDR3 spans 14 residues. The V gene lost 5 bases and the J gene lost 6 bases, with 14 bases spanning the gap. Germline V CDR1 and CDR2: MDHEN, SYDVKM.

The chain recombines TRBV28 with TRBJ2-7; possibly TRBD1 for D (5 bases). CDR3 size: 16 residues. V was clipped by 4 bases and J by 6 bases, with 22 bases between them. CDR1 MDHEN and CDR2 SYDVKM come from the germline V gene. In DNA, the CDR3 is TGTGCCAGCAGTTCTTGGGGTAAAGGGATGCAGGGCGAGCAGTACTTC. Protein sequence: CASSSWGKGMQGEQYF.

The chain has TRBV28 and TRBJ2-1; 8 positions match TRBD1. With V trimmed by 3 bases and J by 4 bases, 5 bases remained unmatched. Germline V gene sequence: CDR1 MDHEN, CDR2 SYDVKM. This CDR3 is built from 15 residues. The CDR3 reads CASSLRTGLYNEQFF. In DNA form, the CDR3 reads TGTGCCAGCAGTTTGAGGACAGGGCTATACAATGAGCAGTTCTTC.

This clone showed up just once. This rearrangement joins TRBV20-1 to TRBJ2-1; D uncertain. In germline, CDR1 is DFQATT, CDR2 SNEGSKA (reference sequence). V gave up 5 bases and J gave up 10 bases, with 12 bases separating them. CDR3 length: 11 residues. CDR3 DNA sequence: TGCAGTGCTGCACCCTCCCGAGAGCAGTTCTTC. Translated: CSAAPSREQFF.

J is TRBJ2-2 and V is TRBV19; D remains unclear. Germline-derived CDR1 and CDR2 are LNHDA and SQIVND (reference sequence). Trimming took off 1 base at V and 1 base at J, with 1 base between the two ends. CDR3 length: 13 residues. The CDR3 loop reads CASSIGNTGELFF. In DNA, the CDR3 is TGTGCCAGTAGTATAGGGAACACCGGGGAGCTGTTTTTT.

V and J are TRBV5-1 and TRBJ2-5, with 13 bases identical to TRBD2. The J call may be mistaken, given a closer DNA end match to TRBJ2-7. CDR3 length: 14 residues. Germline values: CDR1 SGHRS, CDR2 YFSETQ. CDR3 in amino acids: CASSSGLAGDEQYF. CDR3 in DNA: TGCGCCAGCAGCTCAGGACTAGCGGGAGACGAGCAGTACTTC.

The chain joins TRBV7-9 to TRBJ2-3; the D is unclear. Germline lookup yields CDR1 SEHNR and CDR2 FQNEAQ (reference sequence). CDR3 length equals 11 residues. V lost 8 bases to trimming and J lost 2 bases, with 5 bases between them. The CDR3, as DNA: TGTGCCAGCGAATACACAGATACGCAGTATTTT. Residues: CASEYTDTQYF.

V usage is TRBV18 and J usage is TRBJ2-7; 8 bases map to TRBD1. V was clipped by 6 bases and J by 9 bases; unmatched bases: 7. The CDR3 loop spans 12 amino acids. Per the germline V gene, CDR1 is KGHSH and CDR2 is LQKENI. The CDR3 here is CASSPDREVQYF. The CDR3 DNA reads TGTGCCAGCTCCCCGGACAGGGAGGTGCAGTACTTC.

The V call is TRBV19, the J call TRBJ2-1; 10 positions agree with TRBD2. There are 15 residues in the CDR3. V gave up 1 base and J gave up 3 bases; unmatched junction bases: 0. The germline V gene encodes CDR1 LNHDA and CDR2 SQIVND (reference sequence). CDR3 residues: CASSIGTSGYNEQFF. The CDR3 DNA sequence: TGTGCCAGTAGTATAGGGACTAGCGGCTACAATGAGCAGTTCTTC.

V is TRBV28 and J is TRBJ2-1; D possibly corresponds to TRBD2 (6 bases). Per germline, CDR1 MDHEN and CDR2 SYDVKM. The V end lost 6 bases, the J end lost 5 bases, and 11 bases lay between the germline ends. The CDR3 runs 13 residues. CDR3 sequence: CASSGRGNNEQFF. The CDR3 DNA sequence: TGTGCCAGCAGCGGGAGAGGGAACAATGAGCAGTTCTTC.

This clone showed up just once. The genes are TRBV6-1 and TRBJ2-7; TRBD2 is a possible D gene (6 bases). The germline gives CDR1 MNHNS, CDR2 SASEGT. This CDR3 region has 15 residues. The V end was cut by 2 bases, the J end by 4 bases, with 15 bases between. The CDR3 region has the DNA TGTGCCAGCAGTGAATTCGGTAGCGGCCTATACGAGCAGTACTTC. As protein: CASSEFGSGLYEQYF.

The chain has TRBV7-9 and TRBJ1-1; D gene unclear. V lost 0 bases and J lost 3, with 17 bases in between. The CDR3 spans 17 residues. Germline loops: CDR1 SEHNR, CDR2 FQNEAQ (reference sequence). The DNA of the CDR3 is TGTGCCAGCAGCTTAGCATTTGGGCCGACTGTCTACACTGAAGCTTTCTTT. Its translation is CASSLAFGPTVYTEAFF.

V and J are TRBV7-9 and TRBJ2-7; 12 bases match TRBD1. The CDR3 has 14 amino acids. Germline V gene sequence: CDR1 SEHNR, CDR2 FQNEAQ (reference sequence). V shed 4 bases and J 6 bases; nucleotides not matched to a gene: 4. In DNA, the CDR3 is TGTGCCAGCAGCTCGGGACAGGGGGCGGGCGAGCAGTACTTC. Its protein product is CASSSGQGAGEQYF. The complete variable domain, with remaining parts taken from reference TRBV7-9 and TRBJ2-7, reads DTGVSQNPRHKITKRGQNVTFRCDPISEHNRLYWYRQTLGQGPEFLTYFQNEAQLEKSRLLSDRFSAERPKGSFSTLEIQRTEQGDSAMYLCASSSGQGAGEQYFGPGTRLTVT.

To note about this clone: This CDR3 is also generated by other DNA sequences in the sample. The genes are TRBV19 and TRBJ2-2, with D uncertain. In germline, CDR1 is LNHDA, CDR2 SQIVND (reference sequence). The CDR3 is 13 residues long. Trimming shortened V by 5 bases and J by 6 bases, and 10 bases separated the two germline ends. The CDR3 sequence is CASSPGLAGELFF. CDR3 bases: TGTGCCAGTAGTCCTGGGCTAGCCGGGGAGCTGTTTTTT.

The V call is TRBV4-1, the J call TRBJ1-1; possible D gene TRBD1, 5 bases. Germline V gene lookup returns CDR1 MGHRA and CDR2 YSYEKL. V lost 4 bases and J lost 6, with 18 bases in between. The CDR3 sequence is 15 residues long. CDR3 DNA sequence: TGCGCCAGCAGCCCTTCAGTCGGGACCGCTTCTGAAGCTTTCTTT. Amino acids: CASSPSVGTASEAFF.

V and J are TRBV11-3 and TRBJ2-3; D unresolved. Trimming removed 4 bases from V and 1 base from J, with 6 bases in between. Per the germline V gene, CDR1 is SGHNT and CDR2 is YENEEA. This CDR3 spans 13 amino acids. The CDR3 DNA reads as TGTGCCAGCAGCTCATACGGCACAGATACGCAGTATTTT. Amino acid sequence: CASSSYGTDTQYF. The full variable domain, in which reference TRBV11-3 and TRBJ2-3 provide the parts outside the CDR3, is EAGVVQSPRYKIIEKKQPVAFWCNPISGHNTLYWYLQNLGQGPELLIRYENEEAVDDSQLPKDRFSAERLKGVDSTLKIQPAELGDSAVYLCASSSYGTDTQYFGPGTRLTVL.

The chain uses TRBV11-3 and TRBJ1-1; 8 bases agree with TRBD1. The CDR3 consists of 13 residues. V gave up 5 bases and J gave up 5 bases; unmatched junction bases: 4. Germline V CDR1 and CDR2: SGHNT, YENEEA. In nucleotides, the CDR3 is TGTGCCAGCAGCCCTGGACAGGGAACTGAAGCTTTCTTT. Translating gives CASSPGQGTEAFF.

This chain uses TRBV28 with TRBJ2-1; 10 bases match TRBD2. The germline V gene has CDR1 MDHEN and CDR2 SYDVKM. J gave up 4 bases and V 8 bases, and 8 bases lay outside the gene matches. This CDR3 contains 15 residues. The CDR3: CASSLPGLAYNEQFF. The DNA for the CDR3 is TGTGCCAGCTCCCTCCCGGGACTAGCGTACAATGAGCAGTTCTTC.

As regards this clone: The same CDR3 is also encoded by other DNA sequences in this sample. CDR3 in amino acids: CASSIGGLNTEAFF. The CDR3 DNA reads TGTGCCAGTAGTATAGGTGGACTGAACACTGAAGCTTTCTTT. V and J are TRBV19 and TRBJ1-1; no clear D gene. The V end lost 1 base, the J end lost 0 bases, and 6 bases lay between the germline ends. The CDR3 has 14 amino acids. Germline CDR1 and CDR2: LNHDA and SQIVND (reference sequence). Using reference TRBV19 and TRBJ1-1 for the parts outside the CDR3, the full variable domain is DGGITQSPKYLFRKEGQNVTLSCEQNLNHDAMYWYRQDPGQGLRLIYYSQIVNDFQKGDIAEGYSVSREKKESFPLTVTSAQKNPTAFYLCASSIGGLNTEAFFGQGTRLTVV.

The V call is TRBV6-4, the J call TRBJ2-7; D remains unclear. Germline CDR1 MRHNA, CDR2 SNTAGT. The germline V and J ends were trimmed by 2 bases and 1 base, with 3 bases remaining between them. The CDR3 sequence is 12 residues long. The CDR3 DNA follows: TGTGCCAGCAGTGACAGATCCTACGAGCAGTACTTC. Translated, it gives CASSDRSYEQYF.

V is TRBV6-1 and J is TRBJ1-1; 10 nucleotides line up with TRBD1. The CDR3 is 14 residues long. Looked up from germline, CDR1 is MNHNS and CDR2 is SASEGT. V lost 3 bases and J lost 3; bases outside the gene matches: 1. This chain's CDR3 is CASSETGGYTEAFF. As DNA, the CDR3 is TGTGCCAGCAGTGAGACAGGGGGCTACACTGAAGCTTTCTTT.

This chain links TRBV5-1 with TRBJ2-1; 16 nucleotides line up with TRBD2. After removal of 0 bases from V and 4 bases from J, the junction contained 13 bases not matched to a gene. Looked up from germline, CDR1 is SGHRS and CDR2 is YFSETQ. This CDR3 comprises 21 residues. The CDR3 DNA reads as TGCGCCAGCAGCTTGGTCCCCAAAGGGACTAGCGGGAGGGCCTGGTACAATGAGCAGTTCTTC. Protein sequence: CASSLVPKGTSGRAWYNEQFF.

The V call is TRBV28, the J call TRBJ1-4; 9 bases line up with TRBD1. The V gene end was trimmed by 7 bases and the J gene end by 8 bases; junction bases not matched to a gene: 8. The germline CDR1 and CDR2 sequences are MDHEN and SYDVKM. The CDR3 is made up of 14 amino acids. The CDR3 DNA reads TGTGCCAGCACCACGACAGGGGGTCGGGAAAAACTGTTTTTT. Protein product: CASTTTGGREKLFF.